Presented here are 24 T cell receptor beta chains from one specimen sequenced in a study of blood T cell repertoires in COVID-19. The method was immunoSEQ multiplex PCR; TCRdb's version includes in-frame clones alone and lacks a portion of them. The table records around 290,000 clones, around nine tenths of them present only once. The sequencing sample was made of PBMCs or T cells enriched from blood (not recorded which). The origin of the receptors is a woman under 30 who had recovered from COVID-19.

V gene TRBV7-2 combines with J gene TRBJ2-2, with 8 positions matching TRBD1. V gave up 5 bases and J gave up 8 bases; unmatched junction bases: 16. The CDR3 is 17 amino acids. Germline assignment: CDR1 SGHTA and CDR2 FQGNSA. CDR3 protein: CASSLPAGGQGGGELFF. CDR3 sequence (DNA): TGTGCCAGCAGCCTCCCTGCTGGCGGACAGGGAGGTGGGGAGCTGTTTTTT.

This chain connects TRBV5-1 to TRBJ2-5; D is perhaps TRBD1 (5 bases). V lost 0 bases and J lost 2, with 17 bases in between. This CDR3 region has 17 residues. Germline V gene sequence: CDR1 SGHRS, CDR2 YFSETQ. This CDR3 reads CASSLGVGHHSQETQYF. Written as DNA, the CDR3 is TGCGCCAGCAGCTTGGGCGTCGGACACCATAGTCAAGAGACCCAGTACTTC. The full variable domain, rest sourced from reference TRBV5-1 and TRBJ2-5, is KAGVTQTPRYLIKTRGQQVTLSCSPISGHRSVSWYQQTPGQGLQFLFEYFSETQRNKGNFPGRFSGRQFSNSRSEMNVSTLELGDSALYLCASSLGVGHHSQETQYFGPGTRLLVL.

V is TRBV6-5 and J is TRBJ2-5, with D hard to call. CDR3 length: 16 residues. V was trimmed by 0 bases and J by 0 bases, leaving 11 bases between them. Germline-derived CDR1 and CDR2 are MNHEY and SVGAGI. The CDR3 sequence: CASSYSSPPDQETQYF. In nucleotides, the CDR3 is TGTGCCAGCAGTTACTCGTCTCCCCCCGACCAAGAGACCCAGTACTTC.

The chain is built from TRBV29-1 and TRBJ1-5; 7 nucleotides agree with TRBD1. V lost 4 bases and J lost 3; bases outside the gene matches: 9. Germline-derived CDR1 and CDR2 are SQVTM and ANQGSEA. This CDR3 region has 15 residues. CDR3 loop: CSVATVQGSNQPQHF. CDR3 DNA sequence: TGCAGCGTTGCTACGGTACAGGGGTCCAATCAGCCCCAGCATTTT. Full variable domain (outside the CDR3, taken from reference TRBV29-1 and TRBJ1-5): SAVISQKPSRDICQRGTSLTIQCQVDSQVTMMFWYRQQPGQSLTLIATANQGSEATYESGFVIDKFPISRPNLTFSTLTVSNMSPEDSSIYLCSVATVQGSNQPQHFGDGTRLSIL.

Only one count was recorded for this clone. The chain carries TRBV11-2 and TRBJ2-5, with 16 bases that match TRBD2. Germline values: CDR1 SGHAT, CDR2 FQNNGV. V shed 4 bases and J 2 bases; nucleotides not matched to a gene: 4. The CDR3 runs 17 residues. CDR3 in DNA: TGTGCCAGCAGCTCGGGACTAGCGGGAGGGTCACAAGAGACCCAGTACTTC. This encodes CASSSGLAGGSQETQYF.

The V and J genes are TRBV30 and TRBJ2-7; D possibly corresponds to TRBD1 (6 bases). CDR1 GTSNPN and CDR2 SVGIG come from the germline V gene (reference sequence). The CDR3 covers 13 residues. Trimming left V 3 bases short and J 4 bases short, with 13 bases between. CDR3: CAWRLAGEYEQYF. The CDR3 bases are TGTGCCTGGAGATTGGCAGGGGAGTACGAGCAGTACTTC.

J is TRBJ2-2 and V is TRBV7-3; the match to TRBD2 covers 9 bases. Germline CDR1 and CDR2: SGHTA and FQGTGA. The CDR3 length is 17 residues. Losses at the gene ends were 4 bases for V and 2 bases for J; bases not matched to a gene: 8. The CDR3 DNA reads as TGTGCCAGCAGCTCCCAGAGCGGGAGGCTAAACACCGGGGAGCTGTTTTTT. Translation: CASSSQSGRLNTGELFF.

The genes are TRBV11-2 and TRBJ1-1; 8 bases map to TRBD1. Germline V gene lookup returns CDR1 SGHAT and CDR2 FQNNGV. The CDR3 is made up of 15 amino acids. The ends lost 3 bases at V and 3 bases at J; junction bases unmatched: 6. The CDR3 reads CASSLTSRGHTEAFF. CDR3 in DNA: TGTGCCAGCAGCTTGACCTCCAGGGGGCACACTGAAGCTTTCTTT.

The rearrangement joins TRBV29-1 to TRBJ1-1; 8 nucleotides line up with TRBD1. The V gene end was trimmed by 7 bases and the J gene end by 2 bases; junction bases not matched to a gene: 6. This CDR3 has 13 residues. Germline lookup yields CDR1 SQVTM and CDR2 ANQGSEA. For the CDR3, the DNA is TGCAGCGCGGACAGGGACGGAAACACTGAAGCTTTCTTT. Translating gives CSADRDGNTEAFF.

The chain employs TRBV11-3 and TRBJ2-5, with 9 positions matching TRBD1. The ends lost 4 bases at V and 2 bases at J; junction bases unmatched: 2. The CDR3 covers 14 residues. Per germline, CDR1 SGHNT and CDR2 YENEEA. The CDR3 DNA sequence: TGTGCCAGCAGCTCGGGGACAGGGCAAGAGACCCAGTACTTC. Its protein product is CASSSGTGQETQYF.

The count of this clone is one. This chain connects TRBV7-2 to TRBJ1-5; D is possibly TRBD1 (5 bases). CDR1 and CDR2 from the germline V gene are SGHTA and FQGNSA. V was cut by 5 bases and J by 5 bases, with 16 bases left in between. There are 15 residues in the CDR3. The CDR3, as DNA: TGTGCCAGCAGCCTGGACACCGCCCGACATCAGCCCCAGCATTTT. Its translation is CASSLDTARHQPQHF.

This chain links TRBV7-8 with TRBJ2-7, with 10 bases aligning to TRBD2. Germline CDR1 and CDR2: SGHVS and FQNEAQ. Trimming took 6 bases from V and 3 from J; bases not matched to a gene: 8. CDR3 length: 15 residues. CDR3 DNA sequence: TGTGCCAGCAGTCAAACTAGCGGGGTTTTCTACGAGCAGTACTTC. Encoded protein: CASSQTSGVFYEQYF.

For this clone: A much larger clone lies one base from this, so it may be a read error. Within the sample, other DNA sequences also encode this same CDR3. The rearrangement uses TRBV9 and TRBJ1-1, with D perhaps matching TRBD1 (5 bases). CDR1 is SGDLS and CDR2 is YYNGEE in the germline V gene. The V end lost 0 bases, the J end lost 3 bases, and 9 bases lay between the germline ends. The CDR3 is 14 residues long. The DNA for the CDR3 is TGTGCCAGCAGCGTAGGGCAGGGCGACACTGAAGCTTTCTTT. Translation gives CASSVGQGDTEAFF. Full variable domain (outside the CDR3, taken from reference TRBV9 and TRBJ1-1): DSGVTQTPKHLITATGQRVTLRCSPRSGDLSVYWYQQSLDQGLQFLIQYYNGEERAKGNILERFSAQQFPDLHSELNLSSLELGDSALYFCASSVGQGDTEAFFGQGTRLTVV.

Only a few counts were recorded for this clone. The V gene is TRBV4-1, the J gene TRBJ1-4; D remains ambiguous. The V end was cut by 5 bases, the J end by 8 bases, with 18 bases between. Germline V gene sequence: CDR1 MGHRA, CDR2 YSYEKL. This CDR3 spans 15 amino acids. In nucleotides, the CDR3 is TGCGCCAGCAGCGTTCTGGGTCCGTCGGGGGAAAAACTGTTTTTT. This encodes CASSVLGPSGEKLFF.

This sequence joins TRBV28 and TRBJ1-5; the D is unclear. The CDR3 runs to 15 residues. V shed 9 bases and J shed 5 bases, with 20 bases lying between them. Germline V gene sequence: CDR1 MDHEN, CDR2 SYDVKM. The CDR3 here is CASSTMGGFDQPQHF. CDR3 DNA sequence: TGTGCCAGTTCGACCATGGGAGGGTTCGATCAGCCCCAGCATTTT.

CDR3 coding DNA: TGTGCCATCAGTCCAGGGAATTCACCCCTCCACTTT. Residues: CAISPGNSPLHF. The chain is built from TRBV10-3 and TRBJ1-6, with D perhaps TRBD1 (5 bases). Germline assignment: CDR1 ENHRY and CDR2 SYGVKD. The CDR3 is 12 amino acids. Between the trimmed V and J ends, which lost 5 bases and 7 bases, there was a span of 6 bases.

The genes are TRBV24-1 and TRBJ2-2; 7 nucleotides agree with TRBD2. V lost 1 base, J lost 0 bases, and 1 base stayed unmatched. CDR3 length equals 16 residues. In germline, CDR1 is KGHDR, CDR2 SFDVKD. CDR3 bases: TGTGCCACCAGTGATTTCCGGGGGGCGAACACCGGGGAGCTGTTTTTT. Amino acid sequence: CATSDFRGANTGELFF.

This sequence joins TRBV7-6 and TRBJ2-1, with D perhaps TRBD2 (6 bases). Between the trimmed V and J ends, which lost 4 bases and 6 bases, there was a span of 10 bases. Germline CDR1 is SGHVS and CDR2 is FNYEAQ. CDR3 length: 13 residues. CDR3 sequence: CASSYGTFNEQFF. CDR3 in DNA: TGTGCCAGCAGCTACGGGACTTTCAATGAGCAGTTCTTC.

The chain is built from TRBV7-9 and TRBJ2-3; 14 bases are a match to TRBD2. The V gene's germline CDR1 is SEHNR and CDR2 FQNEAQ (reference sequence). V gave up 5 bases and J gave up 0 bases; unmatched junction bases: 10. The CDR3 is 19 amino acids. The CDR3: CASSPPGTSGGPSTDTQYF. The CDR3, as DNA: TGTGCCAGCAGCCCACCAGGGACTAGCGGGGGTCCTAGCACAGATACGCAGTATTTT.

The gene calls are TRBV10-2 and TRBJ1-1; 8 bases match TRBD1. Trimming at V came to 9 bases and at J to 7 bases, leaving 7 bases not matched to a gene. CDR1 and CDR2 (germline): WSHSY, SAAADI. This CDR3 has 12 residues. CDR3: CASGQGTFEAFF. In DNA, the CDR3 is TGCGCCAGTGGACAGGGCACGTTTGAAGCTTTCTTT.

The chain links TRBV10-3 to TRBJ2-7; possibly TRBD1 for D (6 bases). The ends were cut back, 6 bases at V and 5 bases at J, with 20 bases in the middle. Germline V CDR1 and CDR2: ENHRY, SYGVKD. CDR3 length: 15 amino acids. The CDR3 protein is CAISKTGNRRDEQYF. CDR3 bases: TGTGCCATCAGCAAAACAGGGAATAGGCGCGACGAGCAGTACTTC.

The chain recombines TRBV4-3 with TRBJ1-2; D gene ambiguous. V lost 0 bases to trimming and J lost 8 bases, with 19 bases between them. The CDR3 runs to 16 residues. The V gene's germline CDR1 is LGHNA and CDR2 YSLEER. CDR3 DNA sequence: TGCGCCAGCAGCCAAGATCGAGTATTGTGGCTGGAGGGCTACACCTTC. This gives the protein CASSQDRVLWLEGYTF.

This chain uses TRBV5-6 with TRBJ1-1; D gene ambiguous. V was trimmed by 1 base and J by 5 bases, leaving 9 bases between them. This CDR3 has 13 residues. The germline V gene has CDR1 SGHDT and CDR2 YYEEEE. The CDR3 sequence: CASSLSSPTEAFF. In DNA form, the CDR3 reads TGTGCCAGCAGCTTGTCGTCCCCGACTGAAGCTTTCTTT.

The CDR3 DNA reads as TGTGCCAGCAGCCCCGCAGGGGGCGCGGAAGCTTTCTTT. Its translation: CASSPAGGAEAFF. The rearrangement uses TRBV11-2 and TRBJ1-1; 8 nucleotides line up with TRBD1. CDR1 is SGHAT and CDR2 is FQNNGV in the germline V gene. V lost 5 bases to trimming and J lost 8 bases; unmatched junction nucleotides: 7. The CDR3 consists of 13 residues.